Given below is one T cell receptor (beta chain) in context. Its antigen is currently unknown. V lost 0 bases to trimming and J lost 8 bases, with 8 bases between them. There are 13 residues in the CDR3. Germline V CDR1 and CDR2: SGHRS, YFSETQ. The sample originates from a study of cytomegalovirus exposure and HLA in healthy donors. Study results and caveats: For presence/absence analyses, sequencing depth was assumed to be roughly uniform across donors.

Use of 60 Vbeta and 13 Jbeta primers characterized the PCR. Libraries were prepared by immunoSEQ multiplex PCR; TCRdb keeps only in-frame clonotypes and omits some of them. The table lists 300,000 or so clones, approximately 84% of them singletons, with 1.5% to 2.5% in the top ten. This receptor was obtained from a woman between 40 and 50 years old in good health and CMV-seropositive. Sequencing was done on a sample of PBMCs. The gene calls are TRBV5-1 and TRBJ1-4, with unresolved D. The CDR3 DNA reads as TGCGCCAGCAGCTTGGGGCCCCTCGAAAAACTGTTTTTT. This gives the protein CASSLGPLEKLFF. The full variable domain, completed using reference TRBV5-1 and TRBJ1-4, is KAGVTQTPRYLIKTRGQQVTLSCSPISGHRSVSWYQQTPGQGLQFLFEYFSETQRNKGNFPGRFSGRQFSNSRSEMNVSTLELGDSALYLCASSLGPLEKLFFGSGTQLSVL.